This T cell receptor (beta chain) comes out of a study of shared clonotypes between healthy human individuals. Study background: Researchers assigned three CD4 naive, three CD4 memory, two CD8 naive and one CD8 memory plate to each donor.

Those who donated were healthy HIV-negative adults, with no recent acute infections or vaccinations reported. Measured with immunoSEQ multiplex PCR; TCRdb has only the in-frame clones, and not every one. The sample consists of 230,000 or so clones, under 80% of them appearing once. The V end was cut by 2 bases, the J end by 0 bases, with 26 bases between. Germline CDR1 and CDR2: KGHSH and LQKENI. This CDR3 has 21 amino acids. The TCR sequence derives from a man aged 25 to 40 in good health. The sample consisted of memory CD4+ T cells sorted from blood. Subset meaning: CD45RA-negative fraction. This rearrangement joins TRBV18 to TRBJ2-1, with D maybe TRBD1 (6 bases). The CDR3: CASSPVYQGTGNPSSYNEQFF. The CDR3 DNA reads TGTGCCAGCTCACCAGTCTATCAGGGAACAGGGAATCCAAGCTCCTACAATGAGCAGTTCTTC.